These 22 T cell receptor beta chains were all obtained from the same sample, sequenced in a study of siplizumab effects on memory and regulatory T cells. Assay: immunoSEQ multiplex PCR; the TCRdb copy retains only in-frame clones and omits some. The repertoire includes 100,000 to 120,000 clones, 92% of them detected once, and approximately 1.2% sits in the top ten. The sample was CD4+ T cells sorted from blood. The source of these receptors is a human donor in good health.

The gene calls are TRBV27 and TRBJ2-7, with D uncertain. Trimming cost V 11 bases and J 4 bases, with 18 bases left between them. The V gene's germline CDR1 is MNHEY and CDR2 SMNVEV (reference sequence). There are 13 residues in the CDR3. DNA for the CDR3: TGTGCCGTAGCATCGGACCCAAGGTACGAGCAGTACTTC. Protein product: CAVASDPRYEQYF.

V usage is TRBV18 and J usage is TRBJ2-7; TRBD2 agrees at 7 bases. Germline trimming cut 5 bases from V and 1 base from J; bases unmatched to any gene: 5. The germline V gene has CDR1 KGHSH and CDR2 LQKENI. CDR3 length: 14 amino acids. For the CDR3, the DNA is TGTGCCAGCTCATCCGGGGAGGGATCCTACGAGCAGTACTTC. This codes for CASSSGEGSYEQYF.

The rearrangement joins TRBV5-1 to TRBJ2-1; 9 positions agree with TRBD1. The germline V gene has CDR1 SGHRS and CDR2 YFSETQ. The CDR3 contains 18 residues. J gave up 0 bases and V 4 bases, and 11 bases lay outside the gene matches. The CDR3 coding sequence is TGCGCCAGCAGCCTAACGGGACAGGGAATACGCTCCTACAATGAGCAGTTCTTC. Protein sequence: CASSLTGQGIRSYNEQFF. Variable domain in full (rest from reference TRBV5-1 and TRBJ2-1): KAGVTQTPRYLIKTRGQQVTLSCSPISGHRSVSWYQQTPGQGLQFLFEYFSETQRNKGNFPGRFSGRQFSNSRSEMNVSTLELGDSALYLCASSLTGQGIRSYNEQFFGPGTRLTVL.

CDR3 coding DNA: TGTGCCAGCAGCCCCCGGATGCGGGGGTTTGTTTACAACATTCAGTACTTC. Translation: CASSPRMRGFVYNIQYF. This chain connects TRBV5-6 to TRBJ2-4; TRBD2 matches 7 bases. The length of the CDR3 is 17 residues. Germline-derived CDR1 and CDR2 are SGHDT and YYEEEE. After removal of 4 bases from V and 7 bases from J, the junction contained 17 bases not matched to a gene.

This chain joins TRBV19 and TRBJ2-7; 9 bases map to TRBD1. In germline, CDR1 is LNHDA, CDR2 SQIVND (reference sequence). The CDR3 has 17 amino acids. The V gene end was trimmed by 5 bases and the J gene end by 2 bases; junction bases not matched to a gene: 13. Here the CDR3 reads CASSPSTGTGRPYEQYF. In DNA, the CDR3 is TGTGCCAGTAGTCCGAGTACCGGGACAGGGAGGCCCTACGAGCAGTACTTC.

The rearrangement uses TRBV19 and TRBJ2-3; 9 nucleotides agree with TRBD2. Germline V gives CDR1 LNHDA, CDR2 SQIVND (reference sequence). With V trimmed by 5 bases and J by 6 bases, 15 bases remained unmatched. The CDR3 is 17 residues long. Here the CDR3 reads CASSVGTSPGLSDTQYF. In DNA, the CDR3 is TGTGCCAGTAGTGTGGGGACTAGCCCTGGTTTGAGTGATACGCAGTATTTT. The full variable domain, with the rest looked up from reference TRBV19 and TRBJ2-3, is DGGITQSPKYLFRKEGQNVTLSCEQNLNHDAMYWYRQDPGQGLRLIYYSQIVNDFQKGDIAEGYSVSREKKESFPLTVTSAQKNPTAFYLCASSVGTSPGLSDTQYFGPGTRLTVL.

The chain employs TRBV23-1 and TRBJ1-2; no firm D call. TRBV23-1 is marked as an open reading frame, function uncertain. The CDR3 loop spans 15 amino acids. With 0 bases removed from V and 6 bases from J, the gap between germline ends came to 14 bases. The CDR3 reads CASSQSHPSYDGYTF. In DNA, the CDR3 is TGCGCCAGCAGTCAATCCCACCCATCCTACGATGGCTACACCTTC.

The V call is TRBV2, the J call TRBJ1-2; D perhaps matches TRBD1 (5 bases). This CDR3 is built from 12 residues. Germline V gene lookup returns CDR1 SNHLY and CDR2 FYNNEI. V lost 4 bases, J lost 4 bases, and 7 bases lay in between. The CDR3 region is CASSGQSYGYTF. CDR3 bases: TGTGCCAGCAGTGGACAGTCCTATGGCTACACCTTC.

This chain connects TRBV6-5 to TRBJ2-7; D is unresolved. The CDR3 has 12 residues. V was trimmed by 5 bases and J by 4 bases, leaving 9 bases between them. Per the germline V gene, CDR1 is MNHEY and CDR2 is SVGAGI. CDR3: CASSENDYEQYF. CDR3 DNA sequence: TGTGCCAGCAGTGAAAATGATTACGAGCAGTACTTC.

This chain connects TRBV7-9 to TRBJ2-1, with TRBD2 identical over 10 bases. Trimming cost V 6 bases and J 8 bases; bases outside gene matches: 13. Germline-derived CDR1 and CDR2 are SEHNR and FQNEAQ (reference sequence). This CDR3 is 16 amino acids long. CDR3 sequence: CASSLLAGGIGDEQFF. CDR3 in DNA: TGTGCCAGCAGTCTATTAGCGGGAGGTATTGGCGATGAGCAGTTCTTC.

The J gene is TRBJ2-1, the V gene TRBV10-3, with unresolved D. V dropped 6 bases and J dropped 1 base, with 10 bases sitting between them. The CDR3 is 14 amino acids. The germline V gene has CDR1 ENHRY and CDR2 SYGVKD. The CDR3 region has the DNA TGTGCCATCAGGCGGAGTGGATCCTACAATGAGCAGTTCTTC. Protein sequence: CAIRRSGSYNEQFF.

The chain recombines TRBV20-1 with TRBJ2-3; D is ambiguous. V lost 5 bases and J 6 bases, leaving 9 bases between the germline ends. This CDR3 has 11 amino acids. CDR1 and CDR2 (germline): DFQATT, SNEGSKA (reference sequence). The CDR3 protein is CSAPLSDTQYF. In DNA form, the CDR3 reads TGCAGTGCTCCTCTTTCCGATACGCAGTATTTT.

The chain has TRBV10-2 and TRBJ2-5, with 14 bases identical to TRBD2. The CDR3 consists of 17 residues. Germline CDR1 reads WSHSY; CDR2 reads SAAADI. The V segment lost 6 bases and the J segment 2 bases; nucleotides outside the gene matches: 8. The CDR3 region is CASSHGLAGGGQETQYF. The CDR3 nucleotides are TGCGCCAGCAGCCACGGACTAGCGGGGGGCGGGCAAGAGACCCAGTACTTC.

For the CDR3, the DNA is TGTGCCAGCAGTTACCAAGCTCGTACCTACAATGAGCAGTTCTTC. Encoded protein: CASSYQARTYNEQFF. This sequence joins TRBV6-6 and TRBJ2-1; no firm D call. Between the trimmed V and J ends, which lost 2 bases and 2 bases, there was a span of 10 bases. This CDR3 spans 15 amino acids. Germline V gene lookup returns CDR1 MNHNY and CDR2 SVGAGI (reference sequence).

The V call is TRBV2, the J call TRBJ1-6; D ambiguous. The length of the CDR3 is 15 residues. Deletions cut 7 bases from V and 0 bases from J, with 10 bases between. Germline values: CDR1 SNHLY, CDR2 FYNNEI. The CDR3 bases are TGTGCCAGCACACGGGTGAGCTCCTATAATTCACCCCTCCACTTT. Protein product: CASTRVSSYNSPLHF.

J is TRBJ2-3 and V is TRBV19; D is possibly TRBD2 (6 bases). The CDR3 runs to 14 residues. Trimming took off 6 bases at V and 0 bases at J, with 10 bases between the two ends. The germline V gene encodes CDR1 LNHDA and CDR2 SQIVND (reference sequence). CDR3 sequence: CASSPAGSTDTQYF. The CDR3 DNA sequence: TGTGCCAGTAGCCCGGCGGGAAGCACAGATACGCAGTATTTT.

This chain connects TRBV4-1 to TRBJ1-2, with D tentatively TRBD1 (5 bases). Germline assignment: CDR1 MGHRA and CDR2 YSYEKL. CDR3 length equals 16 residues. Trimming took off 1 base at V and 4 bases at J, with 16 bases between the two ends. CDR3 sequence: CASSQGQGGPSYGYTF. CDR3 in DNA: TGCGCCAGCAGCCAAGGGCAGGGCGGGCCATCCTATGGCTACACCTTC.

The chain couples TRBV6-1 to TRBJ2-3; 8 nucleotides align to TRBD2. Germline assignment: CDR1 MNHNS and CDR2 SASEGT. This CDR3 is built from 14 residues. Trimming cost V 3 bases and J 2 bases; bases outside gene matches: 1. CDR3 in amino acids: CASSERGDTDTQYF. The CDR3 DNA follows: TGTGCCAGCAGTGAGCGGGGGGACACAGATACGCAGTATTTT.

V gene TRBV19 combines with J gene TRBJ2-7; D is tentatively TRBD1 or TRBD2 (5 bases each). Trimming removed 7 bases from V and 0 bases from J, with 16 bases in between. The CDR3 spans 15 residues. The germline gives CDR1 LNHDA, CDR2 SQIVND (reference sequence). The CDR3 sequence: CASKTRDGTSYEQYF. CDR3 in DNA: TGTGCCAGTAAAACCAGGGACGGAACCTCCTACGAGCAGTACTTC.

Notes on this clone: Its ends do not fully match the called genes, so a read error is possible. This chain connects TRBV5-8 to TRBJ2-1; tentatively, D is TRBD2 (6 bases). Germline CDR1 reads SGHTS; CDR2 reads YDEGEE. CDR3 length equals 12 residues. CDR3 in amino acids: CASSFGGTERFF. For the CDR3, the DNA is TGTGCCAGCAGCTTCGGAGGGACGGAGCGGTTCTTC.

The V gene is TRBV9, the J gene TRBJ2-7, with TRBD1 matching over 9 bases. Per germline, CDR1 SGDLS and CDR2 YYNGEE. V trimming: 3 bases; J trimming: 4 bases; junction bases outside the gene matches: 5. The CDR3 extends over 14 amino acids. CDR3 region: CASSAGQGEYEQYF. CDR3 DNA: TGTGCCAGCAGCGCGGGACAGGGTGAGTACGAGCAGTACTTC. The variable domain in full, completed from reference TRBV9 and TRBJ2-7, reads DSGVTQTPKHLITATGQRVTLRCSPRSGDLSVYWYQQSLDQGLQFLIQYYNGEERAKGNILERFSAQQFPDLHSELNLSSLELGDSALYFCASSAGQGEYEQYFGPGTRLTVT.

The rearrangement uses TRBV11-3 and TRBJ2-2; 8 bases are shared with TRBD1. V lost 4 bases and J lost 3; bases outside the gene matches: 7. The germline CDR1 and CDR2 sequences are SGHNT and YENEEA. The CDR3 is 16 amino acids. CDR3 residues: CASSSHPTGDTGELFF. CDR3 nucleotide sequence: TGTGCCAGCAGCTCCCACCCGACAGGGGACACCGGGGAGCTGTTTTTT. The variable domain in full, with the rest retrieved from reference TRBV11-3 and TRBJ2-2, is EAGVVQSPRYKIIEKKQPVAFWCNPISGHNTLYWYLQNLGQGPELLIRYENEEAVDDSQLPKDRFSAERLKGVDSTLKIQPAELGDSAVYLCASSSHPTGDTGELFFGEGSRLTVL.